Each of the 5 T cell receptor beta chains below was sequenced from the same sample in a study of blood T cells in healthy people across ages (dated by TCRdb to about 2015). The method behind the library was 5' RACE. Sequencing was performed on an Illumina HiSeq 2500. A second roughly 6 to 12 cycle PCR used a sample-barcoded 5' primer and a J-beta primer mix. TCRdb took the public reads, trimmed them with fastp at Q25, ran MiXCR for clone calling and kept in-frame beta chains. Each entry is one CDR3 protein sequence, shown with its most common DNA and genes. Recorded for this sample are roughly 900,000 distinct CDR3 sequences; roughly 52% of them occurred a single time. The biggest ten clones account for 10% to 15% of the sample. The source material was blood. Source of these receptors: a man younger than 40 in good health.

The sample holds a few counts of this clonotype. The DNA for the CDR3 is TGTGCCAGCAGCCAAGAACTAGCGGGGGGAGTTATCACCGGGGAGCTGTTTTTT. This sequence encodes CASSQELAGGVITGELFF. V is TRBV4-2 and J is TRBJ2-2; 12 bases line up with TRBD2. CDR1 and CDR2 from the germline V gene are LGHNA and YNFKEQ. V lost 0 bases and J lost 4; bases outside the gene matches: 6. The CDR3 length is 18 residues.

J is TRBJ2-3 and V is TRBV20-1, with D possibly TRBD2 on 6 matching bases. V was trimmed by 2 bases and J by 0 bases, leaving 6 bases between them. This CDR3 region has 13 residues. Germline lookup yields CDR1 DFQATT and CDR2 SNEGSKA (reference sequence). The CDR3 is CSARRGSTDTQYF. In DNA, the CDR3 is TGCAGTGCTAGACGGGGGAGCACAGATACGCAGTATTTT.

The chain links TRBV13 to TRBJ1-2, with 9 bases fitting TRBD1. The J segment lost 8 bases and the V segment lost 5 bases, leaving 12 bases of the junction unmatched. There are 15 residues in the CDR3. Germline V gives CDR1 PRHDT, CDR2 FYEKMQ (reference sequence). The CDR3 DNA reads TGTGCCAGCAGCCCGAACAGGGGGCGCATGACGGGCTACACCTTC. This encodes CASSPNRGRMTGYTF.

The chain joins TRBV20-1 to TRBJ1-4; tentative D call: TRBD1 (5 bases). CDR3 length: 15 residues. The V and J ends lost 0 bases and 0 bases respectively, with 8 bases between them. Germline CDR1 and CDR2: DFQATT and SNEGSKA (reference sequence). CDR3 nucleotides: TGCAGTGCTAGAGATGCAGGGTCAACTAATGAAAAACTGTTTTTT. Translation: CSARDAGSTNEKLFF.

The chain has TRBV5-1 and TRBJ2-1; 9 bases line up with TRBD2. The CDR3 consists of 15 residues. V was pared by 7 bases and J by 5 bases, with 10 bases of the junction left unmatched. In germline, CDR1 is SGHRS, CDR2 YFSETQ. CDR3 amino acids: CASASGMSGNNEQFF. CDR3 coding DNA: TGCGCCAGCGCTAGCGGGATGTCGGGCAACAATGAGCAGTTCTTC.